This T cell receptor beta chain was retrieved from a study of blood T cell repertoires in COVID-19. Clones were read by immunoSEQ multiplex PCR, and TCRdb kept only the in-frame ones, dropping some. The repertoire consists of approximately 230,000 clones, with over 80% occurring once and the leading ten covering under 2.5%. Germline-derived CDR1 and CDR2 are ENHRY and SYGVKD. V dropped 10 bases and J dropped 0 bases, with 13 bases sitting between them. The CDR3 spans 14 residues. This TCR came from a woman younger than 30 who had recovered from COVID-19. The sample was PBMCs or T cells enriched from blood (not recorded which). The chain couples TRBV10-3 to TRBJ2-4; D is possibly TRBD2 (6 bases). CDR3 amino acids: CASQPGLAKNIQYF. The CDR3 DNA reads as TGTGCCAGCCAACCGGGACTAGCCAAAAACATTCAGTACTTC.